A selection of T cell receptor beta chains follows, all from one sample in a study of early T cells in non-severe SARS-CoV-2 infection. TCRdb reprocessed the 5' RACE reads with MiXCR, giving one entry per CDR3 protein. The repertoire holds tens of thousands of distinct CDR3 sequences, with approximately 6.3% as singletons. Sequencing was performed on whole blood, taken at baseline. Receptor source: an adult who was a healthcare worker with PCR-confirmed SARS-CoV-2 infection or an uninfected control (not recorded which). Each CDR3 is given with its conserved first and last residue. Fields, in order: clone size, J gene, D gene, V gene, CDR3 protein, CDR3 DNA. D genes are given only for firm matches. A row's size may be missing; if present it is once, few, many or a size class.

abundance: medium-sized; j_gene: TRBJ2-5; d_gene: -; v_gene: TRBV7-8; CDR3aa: CASSLWGGFPETQYF; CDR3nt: TGTGCCAGCAGCCTTTGGGGGGGCTTCCCAGAGACCCAGTACTTC
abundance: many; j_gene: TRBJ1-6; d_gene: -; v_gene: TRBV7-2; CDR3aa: CASSLVTGNPLHF; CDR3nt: TGTGCCAGCAGCTTAGTAACCGGGAACCCCCTCCACTTT
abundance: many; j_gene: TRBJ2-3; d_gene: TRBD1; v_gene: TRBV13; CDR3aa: CASSRKGQGDPDTQYF; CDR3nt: TGTGCCAGCAGCAGAAAGGGACAGGGAGACCCAGATACGCAGTATTTT
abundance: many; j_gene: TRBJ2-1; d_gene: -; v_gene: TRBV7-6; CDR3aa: CASRSTTGSSYNEQFF; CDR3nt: TGTGCCAGCAGATCTACGACAGGCAGCTCCTACAATGAGCAGTTCTTC
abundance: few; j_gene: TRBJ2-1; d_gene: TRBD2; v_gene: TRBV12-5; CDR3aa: CASGLLTSGGYNEQFF; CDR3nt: TGTGCTAGTGGACTTCTAACTAGCGGGGGATACAATGAGCAGTTCTTC
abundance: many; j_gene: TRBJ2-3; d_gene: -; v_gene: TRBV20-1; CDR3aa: CSASDRTDTQYF; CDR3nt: TGCAGTGCTAGTGACAGGACAGATACGCAGTATTTT
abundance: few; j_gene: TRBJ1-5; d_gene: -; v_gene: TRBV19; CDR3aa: CASSRTLQPQHF; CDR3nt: TGTGCCAGTAGTAGGACTCTGCAGCCCCAGCATTTT
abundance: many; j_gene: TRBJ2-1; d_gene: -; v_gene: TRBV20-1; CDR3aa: CSARERAGNKYNEQFF; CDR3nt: TGCAGTGCTAGAGAGAGGGCGGGGAATAAATACAATGAGCAGTTCTTC
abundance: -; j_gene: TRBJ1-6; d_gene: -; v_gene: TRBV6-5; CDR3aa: CASSYSFTPSYNSPLHF; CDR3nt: TGTGCCAGCAGTTACTCGTTTACGCCCTCCTATAATTCACCCCTCCACTTT
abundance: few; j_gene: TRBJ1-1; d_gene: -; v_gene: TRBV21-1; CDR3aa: CASSRSQVGEAFF; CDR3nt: TGTGCCAGCAGCAGGAGCCAGGTGGGCGAAGCTTTCTTT
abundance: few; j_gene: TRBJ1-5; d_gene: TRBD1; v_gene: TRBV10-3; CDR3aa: CAISSGTVGQPQHF; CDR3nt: TGTGCCATCAGTTCCGGGACAGTCGGTCAGCCCCAGCATTTT
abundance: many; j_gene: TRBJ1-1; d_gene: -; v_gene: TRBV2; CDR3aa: CASSEEGYRSEAFF; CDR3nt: TGTGCCAGCAGTGAGGAAGGGTATAGATCTGAAGCTTTCTTT
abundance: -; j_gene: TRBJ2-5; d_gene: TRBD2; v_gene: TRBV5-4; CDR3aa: CASSTERGLQETQYF; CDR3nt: TGTGCCAGCAGCACAGAGCGGGGGCTCCAAGAGACCCAGTACTTC
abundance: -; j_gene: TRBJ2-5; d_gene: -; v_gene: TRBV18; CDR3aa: CASSPGGAGETQYF; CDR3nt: TGTGCCAGCTCACCTGGAGGTGCGGGGGAGACCCAGTACTTC
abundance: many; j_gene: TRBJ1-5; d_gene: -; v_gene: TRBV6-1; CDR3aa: CASRAQGSLSQPQHF; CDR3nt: TGTGCCAGCAGGGCACAGGGATCCCTCAGTCAGCCCCAGCATTTT
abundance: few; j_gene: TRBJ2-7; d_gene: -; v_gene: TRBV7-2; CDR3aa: CASSPSGQISYEQYF; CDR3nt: TGTGCCAGCAGCCCTTCGGGGCAGATCTCCTACGAGCAGTACTTC
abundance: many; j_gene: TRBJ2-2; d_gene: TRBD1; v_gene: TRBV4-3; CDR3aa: CASSRSGQGSNTGELFF; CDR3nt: TGCGCCAGCAGCCGCTCCGGACAGGGATCGAACACCGGGGAGCTGTTTTTT
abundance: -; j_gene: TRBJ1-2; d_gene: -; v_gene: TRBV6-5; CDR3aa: CASSYVGGSNYGYTF; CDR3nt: TGTGCCAGCAGTTACGTGGGGGGATCTAACTATGGCTACACCTTC
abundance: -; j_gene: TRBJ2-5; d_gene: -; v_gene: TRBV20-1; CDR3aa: CSASSASRYQETQYF; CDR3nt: TGCAGTGCTAGTTCTGCTAGCCGGTACCAAGAGACCCAGTACTTC
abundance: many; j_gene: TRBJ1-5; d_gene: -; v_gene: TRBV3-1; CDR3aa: CASSQVGRGPQHF; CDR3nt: TGTGCCAGCAGCCAAGTGGGGCGTGGGCCCCAGCATTTT
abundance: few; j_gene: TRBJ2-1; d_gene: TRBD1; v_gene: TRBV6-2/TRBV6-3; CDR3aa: CASKDRGYNEQFF; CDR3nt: TGTGCCAGCAAGGACAGGGGCTACAATGAGCAGTTCTTC
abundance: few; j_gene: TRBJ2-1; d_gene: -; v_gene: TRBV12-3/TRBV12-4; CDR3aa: CAISPRYNEQFF; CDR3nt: TGTGCCATCTCGCCGCGTTACAATGAGCAGTTCTTC
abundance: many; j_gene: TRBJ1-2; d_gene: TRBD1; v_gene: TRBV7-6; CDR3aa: CASSLDVGQGARYTF; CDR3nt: TGTGCCAGCAGCTTAGATGTGGGACAGGGGGCTCGCTACACCTTC
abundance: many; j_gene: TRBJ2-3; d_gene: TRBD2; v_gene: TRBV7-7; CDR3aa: CASSLLAGSAGTQYF; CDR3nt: TGTGCCAGCAGCTTACTAGCGGGTTCTGCGGGTACGCAGTATTTT
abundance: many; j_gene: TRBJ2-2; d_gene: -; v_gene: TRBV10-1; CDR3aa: CASRENTGELFF; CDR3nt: TGCGCCAGCCGAGAGAACACCGGGGAGCTGTTTTTT
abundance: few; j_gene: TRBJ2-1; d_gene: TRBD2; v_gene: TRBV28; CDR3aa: CAVEGSGGRHEQFF; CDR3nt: TGTGCTGTTGAGGGCAGCGGGGGGAGGCATGAGCAGTTCTTC
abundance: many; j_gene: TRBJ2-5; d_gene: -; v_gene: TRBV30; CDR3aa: CAWSSTLTPMEETQYF; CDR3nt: TGTGCCTGGAGTTCGACCCTGACACCCATGGAAGAGACCCAGTACTTC
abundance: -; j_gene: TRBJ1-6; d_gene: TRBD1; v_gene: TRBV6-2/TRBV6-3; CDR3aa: CATWDRGSPLHF; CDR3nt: TGTGCCACCTGGGACAGGGGTTCACCCCTCCACTTT
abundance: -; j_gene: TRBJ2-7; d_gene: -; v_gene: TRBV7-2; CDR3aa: CASSPGHEQYF; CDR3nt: TGTGCCAGCAGCCCCGGCCACGAGCAGTACTTC
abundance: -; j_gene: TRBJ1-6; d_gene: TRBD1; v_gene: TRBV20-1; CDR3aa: CSAPTGGADNSPLHF; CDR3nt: TGCAGTGCACCCACAGGGGGCGCCGATAATTCACCCCTCCACTTT
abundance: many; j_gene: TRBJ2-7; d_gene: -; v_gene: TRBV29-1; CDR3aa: CSVEQQAPTYEQYF; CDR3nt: TGCAGCGTTGAACAACAGGCCCCGACCTACGAGCAGTACTTC
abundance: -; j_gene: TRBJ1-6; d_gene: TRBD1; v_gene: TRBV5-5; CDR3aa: CASSLGTGMNSPLHF; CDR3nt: TGTGCCAGCAGCCTGGGGACAGGGATGAATTCACCCCTCCACTTT
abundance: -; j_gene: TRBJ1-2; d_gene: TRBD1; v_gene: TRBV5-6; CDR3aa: CASSGTGYGYTF; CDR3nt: TGTGCCAGCTCCGGGACAGGGTATGGCTACACCTTC
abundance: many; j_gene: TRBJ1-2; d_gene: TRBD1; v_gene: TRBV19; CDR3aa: CASSIIRGQDRGNYGYTF; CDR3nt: TGTGCCAGTAGTATCATTCGCGGACAGGACAGGGGGAACTATGGCTACACCTTC
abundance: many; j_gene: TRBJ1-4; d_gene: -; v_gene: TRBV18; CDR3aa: CASSRSLPPEKLFF; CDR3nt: TGTGCCAGCTCACGTTCCCTTCCCCCTGAAAAACTGTTTTTT
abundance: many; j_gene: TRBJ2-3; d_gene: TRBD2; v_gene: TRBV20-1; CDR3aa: CSARVRLAGSITDTQYF; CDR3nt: TGCAGTGCTAGGGTCCGACTAGCGGGGTCGATTACAGATACGCAGTATTTT
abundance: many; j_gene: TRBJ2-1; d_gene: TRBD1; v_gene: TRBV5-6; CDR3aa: CASSLAKGAQFF; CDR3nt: TGTGCCAGCAGCTTGGCCAAGGGGGCGCAGTTCTTC
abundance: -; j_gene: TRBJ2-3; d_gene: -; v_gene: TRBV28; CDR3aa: CASSFTEQGDTQYF; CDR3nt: TGTGCCAGCAGTTTTACCGAGCAGGGAGATACGCAGTATTTT
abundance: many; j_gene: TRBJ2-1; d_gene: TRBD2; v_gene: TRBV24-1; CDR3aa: CATSDSTSGISYNEQFF; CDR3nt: TGTGCCACCAGTGATTCGACTAGCGGGATCTCCTACAATGAGCAGTTCTTC
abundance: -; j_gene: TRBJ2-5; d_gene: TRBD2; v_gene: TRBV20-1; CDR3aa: CSARGLAGDSESQYF; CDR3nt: TGCAGTGCTAGGGGACTAGCGGGGGATTCCGAGAGCCAGTACTTC
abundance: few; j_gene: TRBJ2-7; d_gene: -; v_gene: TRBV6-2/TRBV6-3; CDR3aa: CASSFGLALRNEQYF; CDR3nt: TGTGCCAGCAGTTTTGGCCTAGCGTTAAGAAACGAGCAGTACTTC
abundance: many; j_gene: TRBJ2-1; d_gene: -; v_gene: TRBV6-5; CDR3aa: CASSSRDNYNEQFF; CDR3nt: TGTGCCAGCAGTTCACGGGACAACTACAATGAGCAGTTCTTC
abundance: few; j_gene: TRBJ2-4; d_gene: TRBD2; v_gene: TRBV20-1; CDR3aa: CSLPGLAGPLTKNIQYF; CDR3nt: TGCAGTCTTCCGGGACTAGCGGGCCCTCTAACCAAAAACATTCAGTACTTC
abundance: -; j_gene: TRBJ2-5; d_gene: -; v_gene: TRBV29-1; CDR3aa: CSVRWSETQYF; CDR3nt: TGCAGCGTGCGCTGGAGCGAGACCCAGTACTTC
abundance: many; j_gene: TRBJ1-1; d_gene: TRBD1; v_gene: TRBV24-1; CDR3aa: CATSGQGAGSTEAFF; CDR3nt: TGTGCCACCAGTGGCCAGGGGGCGGGAAGCACTGAAGCTTTCTTT
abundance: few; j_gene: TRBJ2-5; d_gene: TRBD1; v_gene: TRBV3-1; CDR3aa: CASRRQGQRETQYF; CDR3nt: TGTGCCAGCCGCCGACAGGGGCAAAGGGAGACCCAGTACTTC
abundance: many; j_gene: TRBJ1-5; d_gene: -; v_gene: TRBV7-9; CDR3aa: CASSPRRDQPQHF; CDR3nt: TGTGCCAGCAGCCCTAGACGGGATCAGCCCCAGCATTTT
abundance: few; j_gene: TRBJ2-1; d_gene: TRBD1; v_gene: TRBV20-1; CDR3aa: CSARDAGTGRNEQFF; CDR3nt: TGCAGTGCTAGAGATGCCGGGACAGGGCGGAATGAGCAGTTCTTC
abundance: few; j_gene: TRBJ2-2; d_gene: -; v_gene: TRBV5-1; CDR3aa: CASSPRDATGELFF; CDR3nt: TGCGCCAGCAGCCCGAGGGACGCCACCGGGGAGCTGTTTTTT
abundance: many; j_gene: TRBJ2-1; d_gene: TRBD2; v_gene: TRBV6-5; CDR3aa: CASSLAGGNNEQFF; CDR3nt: TGTGCCAGCAGTCTAGCGGGGGGAAACAATGAGCAGTTCTTC
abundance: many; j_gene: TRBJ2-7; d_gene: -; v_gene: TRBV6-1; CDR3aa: CASSEGRAIASYEQYF; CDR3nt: TGTGCCAGCAGTGAAGGAAGAGCGATTGCCTCCTACGAGCAGTACTTC
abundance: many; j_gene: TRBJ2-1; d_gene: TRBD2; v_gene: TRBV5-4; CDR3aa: CASSWRGEYNEQFF; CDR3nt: TGTGCCAGCAGCTGGCGGGGGGAGTACAATGAGCAGTTCTTC
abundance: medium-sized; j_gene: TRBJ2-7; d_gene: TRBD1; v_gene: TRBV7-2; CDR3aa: CASSSKTGPEQYF; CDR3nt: TGTGCCAGCAGCTCCAAGACAGGGCCCGAGCAGTACTTC
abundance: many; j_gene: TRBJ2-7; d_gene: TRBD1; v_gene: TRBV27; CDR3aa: CASRYRQGTLYEQYF; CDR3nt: TGTGCCAGCAGATATCGACAGGGGACACTCTACGAGCAGTACTTC
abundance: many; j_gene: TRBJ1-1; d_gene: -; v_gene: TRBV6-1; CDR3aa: CASSVTTEAFF; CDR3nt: TGTGCCAGCAGTGTGACCACTGAAGCTTTCTTT
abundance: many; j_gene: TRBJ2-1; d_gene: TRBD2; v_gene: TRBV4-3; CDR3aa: CASSQELMGLAGVEQFF; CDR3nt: TGCGCCAGCAGCCAAGAACTTATGGGACTAGCGGGGGTCGAGCAGTTCTTC
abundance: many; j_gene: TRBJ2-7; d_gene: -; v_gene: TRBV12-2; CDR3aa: CASRLVAGGYEQYF; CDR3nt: TGTGCAAGTCGCTTAGTTGCAGGGGGGTACGAGCAGTACTTC